One sample yielded the 5 T cell receptor beta chains listed below, sequenced in a study of T cells after posttransplantation cyclophosphamide (dated by TCRdb to 2016 to 2017). The label giving this sample's treatment or condition can be read as: high-dose cyclophosphamide on days +3 and +4 as single-agent GVHD prophylaxis. For conditioning, the PTCy patients got busulfan and fludarabine, then a related or unrelated marrow graft, followed by cyclophosphamide on days +3 and +4. Library construction relied on the immunoSEQ multiplex PCR assay. Entries here come from immuneACCESS through TCRdb and include only in-frame sequences with V and J called. Some clones fail to appear in such tables; in the studies checked, an unresolved V gene covers under half of the shortfall, and the cause of the remainder is unknown. The table for this sample lists some 34,000 clones; roughly 78% of them were counted only once. Around 8.1% of the sample lies in the top ten.

The specimen was CD4+ T cells sorted from blood, collected 1,900 to 2,000 days after a stem cell transplant with posttransplant cyclophosphamide. The receptors were gathered from a female patient in her 40s who received an allogeneic stem cell transplant from a related donor, was CMV-positive, and had no GVHD. Some T cells may originate with the graft donor following a transplant.

V usage is TRBV10-1 and J usage is TRBJ1-3, with D unclear. Looked up from germline, CDR1 is WNHNN and CDR2 is SYGVQD (reference sequence). The CDR3 consists of 13 residues. Trimming removed 5 bases from V and 3 bases from J, with 8 bases in between. The chain's CDR3 is CASSRDFGNTIYF. The CDR3 DNA reads as TGCGCCAGCAGTCGGGATTTTGGAAACACCATATATTTT.

The rearrangement joins TRBV14 to TRBJ2-7; tentatively, D is TRBD2 (5 bases). Trimming left V 4 bases short and J 10 bases short, with 11 bases between. This CDR3 comprises 11 residues. Germline V gene lookup returns CDR1 SGHDN and CDR2 FVKESK. The CDR3 DNA reads TGTGCCAGCAGCCTTGGAGGCCCACAGTACTTC. Protein product: CASSLGGPQYF.

This chain connects TRBV7-2 to TRBJ1-6; TRBD1 agrees at 8 bases. From germline, CDR1 is SGHTA and CDR2 FQGNSA. This CDR3 has 15 amino acids. The V gene end was trimmed by 1 base and the J gene end by 7 bases; junction bases not matched to a gene: 3. Written as DNA, the CDR3 is TGTGCCAGCAGCTTAGGGGACAGGAGAAATTCACCCCTCCACTTT. As protein: CASSLGDRRNSPLHF.

The chain has TRBV7-9 and TRBJ1-4; D possibly corresponds to TRBD1 (5 bases). V dropped 1 base and J dropped 7 bases, with 13 bases sitting between them. CDR3 length equals 15 residues. Germline V CDR1 and CDR2: SEHNR, FQNEAQ (reference sequence). This CDR3 reads CASSLGSGKAEKLFF. In DNA form, the CDR3 reads TGTGCCAGCAGCTTAGGATCAGGGAAAGCTGAAAAACTGTTTTTT.

The sample holds a few counts of this clone. The rearrangement links TRBV28 to TRBJ1-6, with 7 bases identical to TRBD1. Germline V lookup: CDR1 MDHEN, CDR2 SYDVKM. Trimming cost V 5 bases and J 2 bases; bases outside gene matches: 15. This CDR3 has 19 residues. Here the CDR3 reads CASSSTHRGRRAYNSPLHF. In DNA form, the CDR3 reads TGTGCCAGCAGTAGTACTCACAGGGGCCGCAGGGCCTATAATTCACCCCTCCACTTT.